This TCR beta chain was identified in a study of cytomegalovirus exposure and HLA in healthy donors. Study details: From HLA-typed donors, an early data release held 70 million to 95 million unique TCRs.

The CDR3 is 12 amino acids. CDR1 is SGHAT and CDR2 is FQNNGV in the germline V gene. V lost 6 bases to trimming and J lost 7 bases, with 9 bases between them. PCR used 60 Vbeta primers and 13 Jbeta primers. Method: immunoSEQ multiplex PCR; TCRdb's copy keeps in-frame clones and lacks some. This sample has 140,000 to 150,000 clones, with 75% found just once. The source is a man under 40 in good health and CMV-seronegative. The V call is TRBV11-2, the J call TRBJ2-2; no firm D call. Sequenced: PBMCs. CDR3 sequence (DNA): TGTGCCAGCAGTACCTCGGTCGGGGAGCTGTTTTTT. This translates into CASSTSVGELFF.